The T cell receptor (beta chain) under discussion was sequenced for a study of CD8 T cells in ankylosing spondylitis. This clonotype was detected many times. Quantitative 5'-RACE with molecular barcodes was used to make the TCR beta libraries. From the 5' RACE reads, TCRdb called clonotypes with MiXCR, one entry per CDR3 protein. In the table there are approximately 250,000 distinct CDR3 sequences, around 8% of which are singletons. This sequence originates from a female donor with ankylosing spondylitis or in good health (not recorded which). Specimen: blood, either unsorted or a sorted T cell fraction (not recorded which).

CDR3 protein: CSAPFVGEIDTQYF. CDR3 bases: TGCAGTGCCCCTTTCGTGGGAGAAATAGATACGCAGTATTTT. The chain employs TRBV20-1 and TRBJ2-3; weak D call: TRBD2 (5 bases). Germline V gene data show CDR1 as DFQATT and CDR2 as SNEGSKA (reference sequence). Between the trimmed V and J ends, which lost 6 bases and 5 bases, there was a span of 18 bases. The CDR3 spans 14 residues.